This is a list of T cell receptor beta chains from one sample in a study of cytomegalovirus exposure and HLA in healthy donors. Clones were sequenced by immunoSEQ multiplex PCR, and TCRdb holds only the in-frame ones, with some missing. This table has over 150,000 clones, about 80% appearing once. The sequenced sample consisted of PBMCs. These receptors were collected from a man aged 40-49 years in good health and CMV-seronegative. Both conserved end residues are part of each CDR3. Fields, in order: clone size, D gene, J gene, V gene, CDR3 protein, CDR3 DNA. The D gene is left open where the match is weak. Expanded clones are given a class, and other clones once, few, many or no size at all.

clone size: NA
D gene: TRBD2
J gene: TRBJ2-1
V gene: TRBV4-2
CDR3 protein: CASSQGGGTSGSYNEQFF
CDR3 DNA: TGTGCCAGCAGCCAAGGAGGAGGGACTAGCGGCTCCTACAATGAGCAGTTCTTC

clone size: NA
D gene: NA
J gene: TRBJ1-1
V gene: TRBV7-9
CDR3 protein: CSSSLGGHQNTEAFF
CDR3 DNA: TGTTCCAGCAGCTTAGGGGGACACCAGAACACTGAAGCTTTCTTT

clone size: NA
D gene: NA
J gene: TRBJ2-6
V gene: TRBV5-1
CDR3 protein: CASSWEGQVPSGANVLTF
CDR3 DNA: TGCGCCAGCAGCTGGGAGGGACAGGTCCCCTCTGGGGCCAACGTCCTGACTTTC

clone size: NA
D gene: NA
J gene: TRBJ2-1
V gene: TRBV2
CDR3 protein: CASRTTGRGNDEQFF
CDR3 DNA: TGTGCCAGCAGGACTACCGGGAGAGGAAACGATGAGCAGTTCTTC

clone size: NA
D gene: TRBD2
J gene: TRBJ2-7
V gene: TRBV19
CDR3 protein: CASALAGGPHEQYF
CDR3 DNA: TGTGCCAGTGCCCTAGCGGGAGGGCCCCACGAGCAGTACTTC

clone size: NA
D gene: NA
J gene: TRBJ2-2
V gene: TRBV15
CDR3 protein: CATSSASSLPGELFF
CDR3 DNA: TGTGCCACCAGCTCGGCTAGTAGTCTCCCCGGGGAGCTGTTTTTT

clone size: NA
D gene: TRBD1
J gene: TRBJ1-1
V gene: TRBV19
CDR3 protein: CASSLSGTAMNTEAFF
CDR3 DNA: TGTGCCAGTAGTCTGTCCGGGACAGCCATGAACACTGAAGCTTTCTTT

clone size: NA
D gene: NA
J gene: TRBJ2-7
V gene: TRBV6-5
CDR3 protein: CASSYGAGNYEQYF
CDR3 DNA: TGTGCCAGCAGTTACGGGGCGGGAAACTACGAGCAGTACTTC

clone size: NA
D gene: TRBD2
J gene: TRBJ2-7
V gene: TRBV5-1
CDR3 protein: CASSLTSGYEQYF
CDR3 DNA: TGCGCCAGCAGCTTGACTAGCGGCTACGAGCAGTACTTC

clone size: NA
D gene: TRBD2
J gene: TRBJ2-2
V gene: TRBV4-2
CDR3 protein: CASSGRGGSRTGELFF
CDR3 DNA: TGTGCCAGCAGCGGCCGCGGGGGGTCGAGAACCGGGGAGCTGTTTTTT

clone size: NA
D gene: TRBD1
J gene: TRBJ1-5
V gene: TRBV6-1
CDR3 protein: CASSVGGVGQPQHF
CDR3 DNA: TGTGCCAGCAGTGTAGGGGGCGTAGGTCAGCCCCAGCATTTT

clone size: NA
D gene: TRBD1
J gene: TRBJ1-2
V gene: TRBV7-8
CDR3 protein: CASSPRRTGLDGYTF
CDR3 DNA: TGTGCCAGCAGCCCCCGTCGGACAGGGCTGGATGGCTACACCTTC

clone size: few
D gene: TRBD1
J gene: TRBJ2-5
V gene: TRBV18
CDR3 protein: CASSLDRKETQYF
CDR3 DNA: TGTGCCAGCTCCTTGGACAGGAAAGAGACCCAGTACTTC

clone size: NA
D gene: NA
J gene: TRBJ2-7
V gene: TRBV5-4
CDR3 protein: CASSATGSPYEQYF
CDR3 DNA: TGTGCCAGCAGCGCGACAGGAAGTCCCTACGAGCAGTACTTC

clone size: NA
D gene: TRBD1
J gene: TRBJ1-1
V gene: TRBV6-1
CDR3 protein: CASSAGTGGTEAFF
CDR3 DNA: TGTGCCAGCAGTGCTGGGACAGGGGGGACTGAAGCTTTCTTT

clone size: once
D gene: NA
J gene: TRBJ1-3
V gene: TRBV28
CDR3 protein: CASSFGGSSGNTIYF
CDR3 DNA: TGTGCCAGCAGTTTCGGGGGTAGCTCTGGAAACACCATATATTTT

clone size: NA
D gene: NA
J gene: TRBJ1-1
V gene: TRBV11-1
CDR3 protein: CASSLFQGKTFF
CDR3 DNA: TGTGCCAGCAGCTTATTCCAGGGTAAGACTTTCTTT

clone size: NA
D gene: NA
J gene: TRBJ1-4
V gene: TRBV28
CDR3 protein: CASNRATNEKLFF
CDR3 DNA: TGTGCCAGCAACCGAGCAACTAATGAAAAACTGTTTTTT

clone size: NA
D gene: TRBD2
J gene: TRBJ2-1
V gene: TRBV2
CDR3 protein: CASSTGLALNEQFF
CDR3 DNA: TGTGCCAGCAGTACGGGACTAGCTTTAAATGAGCAGTTCTTC

clone size: NA
D gene: NA
J gene: TRBJ1-2
V gene: TRBV5-1
CDR3 protein: CASSFGRGANYGYTF
CDR3 DNA: TGCGCCAGCAGCTTTGGGAGGGGGGCGAACTATGGCTACACCTTC

clone size: few
D gene: TRBD1
J gene: TRBJ2-7
V gene: TRBV25-1
CDR3 protein: CASGGQGAYEQYF
CDR3 DNA: TGTGCCAGCGGGGGACAGGGGGCTTACGAGCAGTACTTC

clone size: NA
D gene: TRBD2
J gene: TRBJ2-2
V gene: TRBV7-8
CDR3 protein: CASSPSGSPGELFF
CDR3 DNA: TGTGCCAGCAGCCCCAGCGGGAGCCCCGGGGAGCTGTTTTTT

clone size: NA
D gene: TRBD2
J gene: TRBJ2-7
V gene: TRBV18
CDR3 protein: CASSPPTSGSYEQYF
CDR3 DNA: TGTGCCAGCTCACCTCCGACTAGCGGCTCCTACGAGCAGTACTTC

clone size: NA
D gene: TRBD1
J gene: TRBJ2-7
V gene: TRBV6-1
CDR3 protein: CASSGEYRGVEQYF
CDR3 DNA: TGTGCCAGCAGTGGGGAATACAGGGGCGTGGAGCAGTACTTC

clone size: few
D gene: TRBD1
J gene: TRBJ2-7
V gene: TRBV2
CDR3 protein: CASSVLRGYEQYF
CDR3 DNA: TGTGCCAGCAGTGTTCTCAGGGGGTACGAGCAGTACTTC

clone size: NA
D gene: NA
J gene: TRBJ2-4
V gene: TRBV28
CDR3 protein: CAIKRPLAKNSQYF
CDR3 DNA: TGTGCCATCAAAAGGCCTCTAGCCAAAAACAGTCAGTACTTC

clone size: NA
D gene: TRBD1
J gene: TRBJ1-1
V gene: TRBV5-1
CDR3 protein: CASSVQHRGSEAFF
CDR3 DNA: TGCGCCAGCAGCGTACAACACAGGGGATCTGAAGCTTTCTTT

clone size: NA
D gene: NA
J gene: TRBJ2-7
V gene: TRBV7-9
CDR3 protein: CASSLSSGSYEQYF
CDR3 DNA: TGTGCCAGCAGCTTAAGCAGCGGATCCTACGAGCAGTACTTC

clone size: once
D gene: NA
J gene: TRBJ2-1
V gene: TRBV19
CDR3 protein: CASSIDLGREPGSYNEQFF
CDR3 DNA: TGTGCCAGTAGTATAGATTTGGGTCGGGAGCCGGGCTCCTACAATGAGCAGTTCTTC

clone size: NA
D gene: NA
J gene: TRBJ1-1
V gene: TRBV5-1
CDR3 protein: CASSLVEFMEDTEAFF
CDR3 DNA: TGCGCCAGCAGCTTGGTGGAGTTTATGGAAGACACTGAAGCTTTCTTT

clone size: NA
D gene: TRBD2
J gene: TRBJ2-1
V gene: TRBV29-1
CDR3 protein: CSAGLAGGSYNEQFF
CDR3 DNA: TGCAGCGCTGGACTAGCGGGGGGTTCCTACAATGAGCAGTTCTTC

clone size: NA
D gene: NA
J gene: TRBJ2-2
V gene: TRBV6-1
CDR3 protein: CASTRAGPGELFF
CDR3 DNA: TGTGCCAGCACTCGGGCGGGTCCCGGGGAGCTGTTTTTT

clone size: NA
D gene: TRBD1
J gene: TRBJ2-2
V gene: TRBV5-8
CDR3 protein: CASSPRQGATTGELFF
CDR3 DNA: TGTGCCAGCAGCCCGCGACAGGGGGCCACCACCGGGGAGCTGTTTTTT

clone size: NA
D gene: NA
J gene: TRBJ1-2
V gene: TRBV9
CDR3 protein: CASSVIKGYNYGYTF
CDR3 DNA: TGTGCCAGCAGCGTAATTAAGGGGTACAACTATGGCTACACCTTC

clone size: NA
D gene: NA
J gene: TRBJ2-7
V gene: TRBV29-1
CDR3 protein: CSVFSGYEQYF
CDR3 DNA: TGCAGCGTTTTTTCAGGGTACGAGCAGTACTTC

clone size: NA
D gene: TRBD2
J gene: TRBJ2-7
V gene: TRBV2
CDR3 protein: CASRVTSDYEQYF
CDR3 DNA: TGTGCCAGCAGGGTCACTAGCGACTACGAGCAGTACTTC

clone size: NA
D gene: TRBD2
J gene: TRBJ2-1
V gene: TRBV30
CDR3 protein: CAWSLGLEFNEQFF
CDR3 DNA: TGTGCCTGGAGTCTCGGACTAGAATTCAATGAGCAGTTCTTC

clone size: NA
D gene: NA
J gene: TRBJ2-3
V gene: TRBV5-1
CDR3 protein: CASSLQETTDTQYF
CDR3 DNA: TGCGCCAGCAGCTTACAGGAAACCACAGATACGCAGTATTTT

clone size: NA
D gene: TRBD1
J gene: TRBJ1-2
V gene: TRBV28
CDR3 protein: CASILDRANYGYTF
CDR3 DNA: TGTGCCAGCATCCTGGACAGGGCCAACTATGGCTACACCTTC

clone size: NA
D gene: TRBD2
J gene: TRBJ2-1
V gene: TRBV19
CDR3 protein: CASSAGGGNEQFF
CDR3 DNA: TGTGCCAGTAGTGCCGGCGGGGGCAATGAGCAGTTCTTC

clone size: NA
D gene: NA
J gene: TRBJ2-5
V gene: TRBV7-2
CDR3 protein: CASSRRGGETQYF
CDR3 DNA: TGTGCCAGCAGCCGGAGGGGTGGAGAGACCCAGTACTTC

clone size: NA
D gene: TRBD1
J gene: TRBJ1-1
V gene: TRBV9
CDR3 protein: CASSFGQGWDTEAFF
CDR3 DNA: TGTGCCAGCAGCTTTGGACAGGGGTGGGACACTGAAGCTTTCTTT

clone size: NA
D gene: NA
J gene: TRBJ2-7
V gene: TRBV28
CDR3 protein: CASSLVNRNYEQYF
CDR3 DNA: TGTGCCAGCAGTTTAGTGAACAGGAACTACGAGCAGTACTTC

clone size: NA
D gene: NA
J gene: TRBJ2-1
V gene: TRBV28
CDR3 protein: CASSLISSRAEQFF
CDR3 DNA: TGTGCCAGCAGTTTAATATCTAGCCGGGCAGAGCAGTTCTTC

clone size: NA
D gene: NA
J gene: TRBJ1-4
V gene: TRBV5-4
CDR3 protein: CASSLGEGELEKLFF
CDR3 DNA: TGTGCCAGCAGCTTGGGGGAGGGGGAACTTGAAAAACTGTTTTTT

clone size: NA
D gene: NA
J gene: TRBJ1-5
V gene: TRBV27
CDR3 protein: CASSSSGGQRQPQHF
CDR3 DNA: TGTGCCAGCAGTTCGAGCGGGGGGCAGCGGCAGCCCCAGCATTTT

clone size: NA
D gene: TRBD2
J gene: TRBJ2-7
V gene: TRBV5-1
CDR3 protein: CASSLGGGAAGEQYF
CDR3 DNA: TGCGCCAGCAGCTTGGGCGGGGGTGCCGCGGGGGAGCAGTACTTC

clone size: NA
D gene: NA
J gene: TRBJ1-4
V gene: TRBV7-8
CDR3 protein: CASTQPSSEEKLFF
CDR3 DNA: TGTGCCAGCACCCAACCCTCATCGGAGGAAAAACTGTTTTTT

clone size: NA
D gene: TRBD2
J gene: TRBJ2-3
V gene: TRBV30
CDR3 protein: CAWIRQAGRADTQYF
CDR3 DNA: TGTGCCTGGATCCGTCAAGCGGGAAGGGCAGATACGCAGTATTTT

clone size: NA
D gene: NA
J gene: TRBJ2-3
V gene: TRBV9
CDR3 protein: CASSLRQGAGTDTQYF
CDR3 DNA: TGTGCCAGCAGCCTGAGGCAAGGGGCGGGCACAGATACGCAGTATTTT

clone size: NA
D gene: TRBD2
J gene: TRBJ2-1
V gene: TRBV7-2
CDR3 protein: CASSVTSGRSYNEQFF
CDR3 DNA: TGTGCCAGCAGCGTCACTAGCGGGAGATCGTACAATGAGCAGTTCTTC

clone size: NA
D gene: TRBD2
J gene: TRBJ2-1
V gene: TRBV5-4
CDR3 protein: CASSLVSGRVSEQFF
CDR3 DNA: TGTGCCAGCAGCTTAGTTAGCGGGAGGGTTAGTGAGCAGTTCTTC

clone size: NA
D gene: TRBD2
J gene: TRBJ2-7
V gene: TRBV6-5
CDR3 protein: CASTTGLAAYEQYF
CDR3 DNA: TGTGCCAGCACTACGGGACTAGCGGCCTACGAGCAGTACTTC